The 13 T cell receptor beta chains below all came from one sample that was sequenced in a study of beta chain features in type 1 diabetes. Study-wide findings and caveats: Moderately but significantly shorter TCRB CDR3s were found in Type 1 diabetes patients in all four CD4+ subsets.

The antigens for these receptors are not known. Expressed TCRB transcripts were sequenced because the entire RNA isolate underwent reverse transcription. Assay: immunoSEQ multiplex PCR; the TCRdb copy retains only in-frame clones and omits some. The sample yields about 270,000 clones, 13% to 15% seen once. The sample taken for sequencing was naive CD4+ T cells from blood. Source of these receptors: a man aged 25 to 40 with type 1 diabetes.

This clone turned up a few times. Other nucleotide sequences in the sample specify the same CDR3. The chain recombines TRBV28 with TRBJ2-7; D not resolved. Trimming removed 4 bases from V and 4 bases from J, with 5 bases in between. This CDR3 has 11 amino acids. Per germline, CDR1 MDHEN and CDR2 SYDVKM. CDR3: CASSSPYEQYF. DNA for the CDR3: TGTGCCAGCAGTTCCCCTTACGAGCAGTACTTC.

This rearrangement joins TRBV4-3 to TRBJ2-3; D not certain. With 0 bases removed from V and 0 bases from J, the gap between germline ends came to 16 bases. The CDR3 consists of 18 residues. The germline V gene encodes CDR1 LGHNA and CDR2 YSLEER. CDR3 loop: CASSQDPLAVLSTDTQYF. The DNA for the CDR3 is TGCGCCAGCAGCCAAGATCCGCTGGCAGTCCTTAGCACAGATACGCAGTATTTT.

This clone has more than one count but fewer than ten. The chain carries TRBV2 and TRBJ2-5; 8 bases are a match to TRBD2. Trimming cost V 7 bases and J 5 bases; bases outside gene matches: 6. This CDR3 has 13 residues. CDR1 SNHLY and CDR2 FYNNEI come from the germline V gene. This chain's CDR3 is CASKAGEGETQYF. Here the CDR3 DNA reads TGTGCCAGCAAAGCGGGAGAGGGGGAGACCCAGTACTTC.

There are a few counts of this clone. The gene calls are TRBV29-1 and TRBJ1-3; no reliable D call. Looked up from germline, CDR1 is SQVTM and CDR2 is ANQGSEA. Trimming cost V 2 bases and J 2 bases, with 4 bases left between them. This CDR3 comprises 12 residues. The CDR3 loop reads CSVEFTGNTIYF. In DNA form, the CDR3 reads TGCAGCGTTGAATTTACTGGAAACACCATATATTTT.

The chain uses TRBV7-2 and TRBJ2-3; 10 bases agree with TRBD2. From germline, CDR1 is SGHTA and CDR2 FQGNSA. The CDR3 extends over 16 amino acids. With V trimmed by 5 bases and J by 0 bases, 5 bases remained unmatched. The CDR3 DNA reads TGTGCCAGCAGCCTCGGACTAGCGGAGAGCACAGATACGCAGTATTTT. Translated: CASSLGLAESTDTQYF.

The chain employs TRBV6-1 and TRBJ2-7; weak D call: TRBD2 (6 bases). This CDR3 is built from 15 residues. Per germline, CDR1 MNHNS and CDR2 SASEGT. The ends were cut back, 6 bases at V and 0 bases at J, with 15 bases in the middle. CDR3 protein: CASSAIRGSSYEQYF. In DNA form, the CDR3 reads TGTGCCAGCAGCGCAATACGGGGGAGCTCCTACGAGCAGTACTTC.

J is TRBJ2-4 and V is TRBV18; 9 nucleotides line up with TRBD1. The junction had 13 bases not matched to a gene; V was cut back by 6 bases and J by 4 bases. This CDR3 region has 17 residues. CDR1 and CDR2 (germline): KGHSH, LQKENI. The CDR3, as DNA: TGTGCCAGCTCCAAACCCTGGGACAGGGTTTCGAAAAACATTCAGTACTTC. Protein: CASSKPWDRVSKNIQYF.

V usage is TRBV9 and J usage is TRBJ2-7; TRBD2 matches at 8 bases. With 5 bases clipped from V and 2 bases from J, the junction kept 6 bases outside the gene matches. This CDR3 spans 14 amino acids. Germline loops: CDR1 SGDLS, CDR2 YYNGEE. CDR3 nucleotide sequence: TGTGCCAGCAGTCGGGAGGGCGGAACCTACGAGCAGTACTTC. Amino acid sequence: CASSREGGTYEQYF.

V gene TRBV29-1 combines with J gene TRBJ2-5, with 11 bases matching TRBD2. CDR1 SQVTM and CDR2 ANQGSEA come from the germline V gene. Trimming removed 6 bases from V and 4 bases from J; junction bases left unmatched: 4. This CDR3 spans 13 amino acids. The CDR3 region is CSVAGLAGETQYF. DNA for the CDR3: TGCAGCGTAGCTGGACTAGCGGGAGAGACCCAGTACTTC.

This clone was seen a few times. The chain employs TRBV2 and TRBJ1-4, with D perhaps TRBD1 (5 bases). CDR1 and CDR2 (germline): SNHLY, FYNNEI. CDR3 length: 12 residues. Between the trimmed V and J ends, which lost 6 bases and 7 bases, there was a span of 9 bases. The CDR3 DNA sequence: TGTGCCAGCAGGCAGGGCCTTGAAAAACTGTTTTTT. Protein sequence: CASRQGLEKLFF.

The chain joins TRBV6-5 to TRBJ2-1; a weak D match, TRBD1 (6 bases). The CDR3 is 15 residues long. Germline values: CDR1 MNHEY, CDR2 SVGAGI. V lost 0 bases and J 5 bases, leaving 11 bases between the germline ends. CDR3 loop: CASSYSLDRNNEQFF. As DNA, the CDR3 is TGTGCCAGCAGTTACTCCCTGGACAGAAACAATGAGCAGTTCTTC.

This clone was detected a few times. The chain joins TRBV30 to TRBJ1-1, with D possibly being TRBD1 (5 bases). V lost 2 bases to trimming and J lost 4 bases, with 14 bases between them. Germline V gives CDR1 GTSNPN, CDR2 SVGIG (reference sequence). This CDR3 is 14 amino acids long. CDR3 nucleotides: TGTGCCTGGAGTATCGGGGGGACGGGCACTGAAGCTTTCTTT. It translates to CAWSIGGTGTEAFF.

This clone was detected a few times. The chain is built from TRBV15 and TRBJ2-7, with D possibly being TRBD1 (8 bases). Germline CDR1 is LNHNV and CDR2 is YYDKDF (reference sequence). This CDR3 comprises 18 residues. Trimming pared 2 bases from V and 4 bases from J, leaving 24 bases between. The CDR3 here is CATSRTRGGGTGLYEQYF. In DNA form, the CDR3 reads TGTGCCACCAGCAGAACCAGAGGGGGGGGGACAGGTCTGTACGAGCAGTACTTC.